Below, 28 T cell receptor beta chains from the same sample are listed, as sequenced in a study of CD8+ T cells in alopecia areata. RNA extraction was followed by reverse transcription into cDNA, which acted as the sequencing template. Profiled with immunoSEQ multiplex PCR; TCRdb holds only in-frame clones, not every one. The sample lists 150,000 or so clones, roughly 60% occurring once. Treatment described: oral pan-JAK inhibitor, 5-10 mg twice daily. This material consisted of CD4+ T cells sorted from blood, taken between weeks 55 and 70, from a patient treated with tofacitinib. The receptors derive from a human donor with alopecia areata.

This clone was seen a handful of times. Other nucleotide sequences in the sample specify the same CDR3. CDR3 protein: CSVVGRATDTQYF. In DNA form, the CDR3 reads TGCAGCGTTGTAGGGCGGGCCACAGATACGCAGTATTTT. The rearrangement joins TRBV29-1 to TRBJ2-3, with a possible D match to TRBD2 (5 bases). The CDR3 is 13 residues long. The ends were cut back, 4 bases at V and 2 bases at J, with 10 bases in the middle. Germline loops: CDR1 SQVTM, CDR2 ANQGSEA.

The rearrangement uses TRBV7-3 and TRBJ2-3; D gene ambiguous. CDR1 and CDR2 from the germline V gene are SGHTA and FQGTGA. Between the trimmed V and J ends, which lost 0 bases and 3 bases, there was a span of 7 bases. The CDR3 covers 14 residues. CDR3 protein: CASSLTQKTDTQYF. DNA of the CDR3: TGTGCCAGCAGCTTAACGCAGAAGACAGATACGCAGTATTTT.

The table lists this clone with a few counts. V and J are TRBV25-1 and TRBJ2-3, with D tentatively TRBD1 or TRBD2 (5 bases each). Trimming removed 6 bases at V and 0 bases at J, with 13 bases between. CDR3 length equals 15 residues. Per the germline V gene, CDR1 is MGHDK and CDR2 is SYGVNS. CDR3 nucleotides: TGTGCCAGCAGCCGATTCCGGGACAGCACAGATACGCAGTATTTT. Its protein product is CASSRFRDSTDTQYF.

The genes are TRBV30 and TRBJ1-3; D might be TRBD1 (5 bases). The V end was cut by 4 bases, the J end by 5 bases, with 15 bases between. In germline, CDR1 is GTSNPN, CDR2 SVGIG (reference sequence). There are 14 residues in the CDR3. CDR3 nucleotides: TGTGCCTGGACCTCCGGTCAGGGTAGAAACACCATATATTTT. Protein product: CAWTSGQGRNTIYF.

V gene TRBV7-9 combines with J gene TRBJ2-5; TRBD1 aligns across 7 bases. V dropped 5 bases and J dropped 5; count of bases not matched to a gene: 8. Germline V lookup: CDR1 SEHNR, CDR2 FQNEAQ (reference sequence). The CDR3 has 14 residues. CDR3 in DNA: TGTGCCAGCAGCGTACCAGACAGGGTTGAGACCCAGTACTTC. Residues: CASSVPDRVETQYF.

The chain joins TRBV30 to TRBJ2-7, with 9 bases lining up with TRBD1. CDR3 size: 17 residues. Looked up from germline, CDR1 is GTSNPN and CDR2 is SVGIG (reference sequence). The junction had 9 bases not matched to a gene; V was cut back by 0 bases and J by 0 bases. The CDR3 is CAWSVVGRQGVSYEQYF. In DNA, the CDR3 is TGTGCCTGGAGTGTAGTGGGTCGACAGGGGGTCTCCTACGAGCAGTACTTC.

This clone was seen more than once but under ten times. Other nucleotide sequences from this sample produce the same CDR3. The chain uses TRBV29-1 and TRBJ2-7, with TRBD2 matching over 8 bases. Germline V gives CDR1 SQVTM, CDR2 ANQGSEA. This CDR3 is 12 amino acids long. J gave up 5 bases and V 3 bases, and 3 bases lay outside the gene matches. CDR3 amino acids: CSVDGGADEQYF. The DNA for the CDR3 is TGCAGCGTTGACGGGGGGGCCGACGAGCAGTACTTC.

V and J are TRBV5-6 and TRBJ1-2; TRBD1 matches at 7 bases. The CDR3 spans 14 residues. Trimming took 3 bases from V and 4 from J; bases not matched to a gene: 6. CDR1 is SGHDT, CDR2 YYEEEE, per germline. This CDR3 is CASSWGQSPYGYTF. The CDR3 nucleotides are TGTGCCAGCAGCTGGGGACAGAGCCCCTATGGCTACACCTTC.

The V gene is TRBV4-2, the J gene TRBJ2-3; D ambiguous. With 0 bases removed from V and 2 bases from J, the gap between germline ends came to 9 bases. This CDR3 is 15 amino acids long. Germline V CDR1 and CDR2: LGHNA, YNFKEQ. The CDR3 reads CASSQDGSYTDTQYF. In DNA, the CDR3 is TGTGCCAGCAGCCAAGATGGCAGCTACACAGATACGCAGTATTTT.

The chain joins TRBV19 to TRBJ1-2; tentative D call: TRBD1 (6 bases). Germline-derived CDR1 and CDR2 are LNHDA and SQIVND (reference sequence). The V end lost 2 bases, the J end lost 3 bases, and 7 bases lay between the germline ends. The CDR3 sequence is 13 residues long. The CDR3 DNA reads TGTGCCAGTAGTATACGGACAGACTATGGCTACACCTTC. Translating gives CASSIRTDYGYTF.

This clone was detected a few times. This chain joins TRBV30 and TRBJ1-1, with D unresolved. Germline V lookup: CDR1 GTSNPN, CDR2 SVGIG (reference sequence). Trimming pared 3 bases from V and 8 bases from J, leaving 16 bases between. The length of the CDR3 is 13 residues. The DNA for the CDR3 is TGTGCCTGGAGGATTCCAGGCCGAAGGGAAGCTTTCTTT. This sequence encodes CAWRIPGRREAFF.

This chain links TRBV9 with TRBJ2-7; no clear D. Per germline, CDR1 SGDLS and CDR2 YYNGEE. This CDR3 has 14 residues. The V end lost 4 bases, the J end lost 6 bases, and 17 bases lay between the germline ends. CDR3 sequence reads: CASSPDGQTAEQYF. For the CDR3, the DNA is TGTGCCAGCAGCCCCGATGGTCAGACGGCCGAGCAGTACTTC.

V usage is TRBV29-1 and J usage is TRBJ2-3; no clear D gene. CDR3 length equals 13 residues. Between the trimmed V and J ends, which lost 5 bases and 2 bases, there was a span of 11 bases. Germline V gene sequence: CDR1 SQVTM, CDR2 ANQGSEA. The CDR3 sequence: CSVRHSSTDTQYF. The CDR3 coding sequence is TGCAGCGTTAGACACTCGTCCACAGATACGCAGTATTTT.

As to this clone: Other DNA variants within this sample encode the same CDR3. The chain links TRBV15 to TRBJ1-1, with unresolved D. Trimming took off 0 bases at V and 5 bases at J, with 7 bases between the two ends. The length of the CDR3 is 13 residues. Germline values: CDR1 LNHNV, CDR2 YYDKDF (reference sequence). CDR3 DNA sequence: TGTGCCACCAGCAGAGAAAGTCGGACTGAAGCTTTCTTT. This encodes CATSRESRTEAFF.

The chain combines TRBV7-2 with TRBJ1-5; 9 positions agree with TRBD1. CDR1 is SGHTA and CDR2 is FQGNSA in the germline V gene. V was pared by 5 bases and J by 5 bases, with 4 bases of the junction left unmatched. CDR3 length: 14 residues. CDR3: CASSQDRGYQPQHF. For the CDR3, the DNA is TGTGCCAGCAGCCAAGACAGGGGGTATCAGCCCCAGCATTTT.

The rearrangement uses TRBV7-3 and TRBJ2-1; no clear D gene. Germline values: CDR1 SGHTA, CDR2 FQGTGA. V was cut by 5 bases and J by 5 bases, with 16 bases left in between. The CDR3 runs 15 residues. CDR3 DNA sequence: TGTGCCAGCAGCGGCTCTAGTCTACCCAACAATGAGCAGTTCTTC. Its translation: CASSGSSLPNNEQFF.

The sample holds a few counts of this clone. This chain joins TRBV29-1 and TRBJ1-2; weak D call: TRBD1 (6 bases). Looked up from germline, CDR1 is SQVTM and CDR2 is ANQGSEA. This CDR3 is built from 14 residues. The ends were cut back, 3 bases at V and 2 bases at J, with 13 bases in the middle. This chain's CDR3 is CSVDWARGNYGYTF. CDR3 bases: TGCAGCGTTGACTGGGCCAGGGGAAACTATGGCTACACCTTC.

The V gene is TRBV29-1, the J gene TRBJ1-1; D may be TRBD1 (6 bases). This CDR3 is built from 13 residues. The V end lost 4 bases, the J end lost 6 bases, and 15 bases lay between the germline ends. CDR1 SQVTM and CDR2 ANQGSEA come from the germline V gene. The CDR3 bases are TGCAGCGTTGTGGCAGGGTGGGGGCCTGAAGCTTTCTTT. It encodes CSVVAGWGPEAFF. The complete variable domain, with remaining parts taken from reference TRBV29-1 and TRBJ1-1, reads SAVISQKPSRDICQRGTSLTIQCQVDSQVTMMFWYRQQPGQSLTLIATANQGSEATYESGFVIDKFPISRPNLTFSTLTVSNMSPEDSSIYLCSVVAGWGPEAFFGQGTRLTVV.

The V gene is TRBV5-1, the J gene TRBJ2-7, with 7 bases aligning to TRBD2. Trimming removed 0 bases from V and 1 base from J; junction bases left unmatched: 4. Germline V gene lookup returns CDR1 SGHRS and CDR2 YFSETQ. The CDR3 has 15 residues. The CDR3 DNA reads TGCGCCAGCAGCTTGGCCGGGGGAGGGTCCTACGAGCAGTACTTC. Translating gives CASSLAGGGSYEQYF.

The chain joins TRBV2 to TRBJ1-4, with a possible D match to TRBD1 (6 bases). V was pared by 5 bases and J by 7 bases, with 14 bases between. This CDR3 comprises 14 residues. The germline CDR1 and CDR2 sequences are SNHLY and FYNNEI. In nucleotides, the CDR3 is TGTGCCAGCAGTCGTTCGGGGGCCGGTGAAAAACTGTTTTTT. It encodes CASSRSGAGEKLFF.

The genes are TRBV5-4 and TRBJ2-1; TRBD1 matches at 7 bases. Germline V lookup: CDR1 SGHNT, CDR2 YYREEE (reference sequence). The CDR3 runs to 15 residues. V shed 7 bases and J 10 bases; nucleotides not matched to a gene: 17. The CDR3 is CASPYLRQGIGEQFF. DNA for the CDR3: TGTGCCAGCCCATACTTGAGACAGGGAATCGGCGAGCAGTTCTTC.

This chain connects TRBV18 to TRBJ1-2; D is uncertain. The germline CDR1 and CDR2 sequences are KGHSH and LQKENI. V lost 5 bases and J lost 6, with 13 bases in between. CDR3 length equals 13 residues. The CDR3 nucleotides are TGTGCCAGCTCAGTCCGCGAGCGGGATGGCTACACCTTC. It translates to CASSVRERDGYTF.

This clone was seen only once. The J gene is TRBJ1-2, the V gene TRBV11-2; D might be TRBD1 (5 bases). The CDR3 runs to 13 residues. CDR1 is SGHAT, CDR2 FQNNGV, per germline. V dropped 2 bases and J dropped 5 bases, with 9 bases sitting between them. CDR3 loop: CASSLSQGYGYTF. CDR3 coding DNA: TGTGCCAGCAGCTTAAGTCAGGGATATGGCTACACCTTC.

This clone was counted between two and nine times. This chain links TRBV2 with TRBJ1-5; D is perhaps TRBD1 (5 bases). CDR3 length: 15 amino acids. V shed 4 bases and J shed 1 base, with 11 bases lying between them. Germline V lookup: CDR1 SNHLY, CDR2 FYNNEI. CDR3 bases: TGTGCCAGCAGTGTTGCAGGGAAAAGCAATCAGCCCCAGCATTTT. It encodes CASSVAGKSNQPQHF.

The rearrangement joins TRBV20-1 to TRBJ2-7; D unresolved. The CDR3 has 11 residues. CDR1 DFQATT and CDR2 SNEGSKA come from the germline V gene (reference sequence). V lost 6 bases to trimming and J lost 2 bases, with 8 bases between them. The CDR3 DNA reads TGCAGTGCAGTTGTCACCTACGAGCAGTACTTC. Amino acid sequence: CSAVVTYEQYF.

This chain joins TRBV30 and TRBJ1-4, with D possibly matching TRBD1 (6 bases). CDR1 and CDR2 from the germline V gene are GTSNPN and SVGIG (reference sequence). The length of the CDR3 is 11 residues. Trimming removed 8 bases at V and 5 bases at J, with 9 bases between. CDR3 nucleotides: TGTGCCCGAGGACAGAATGAAAAACTGTTTTTT. Its translation is CARGQNEKLFF.

V and J are TRBV7-2 and TRBJ1-2, with 10 bases fitting TRBD1. The CDR3 is made up of 14 amino acids. Trimming cost V 3 bases and J 8 bases; bases outside gene matches: 6. Germline V gene sequence: CDR1 SGHTA, CDR2 FQGNSA. The CDR3 loop is CASSFRDRGIGYTF. Written as DNA, the CDR3 is TGTGCCAGCAGCTTTAGGGACAGGGGAATCGGCTACACCTTC.

This clone came up once. J is TRBJ1-1 and V is TRBV29-1; D may be TRBD1 (5 bases). The CDR3 is 15 residues long. The germline V and J ends were trimmed by 6 bases and 1 base, with 18 bases remaining between them. CDR1 and CDR2 from the germline V gene are SQVTM and ANQGSEA. In DNA form, the CDR3 reads TGCAGCGTGGTATACCAGGGACTGAAGAACACTGAAGCTTTCTTT. This gives the protein CSVVYQGLKNTEAFF.